This T cell receptor (beta chain) stems from a study of CD8+CD57+ T cells in acquired aplastic anemia. Broader study findings: Researchers reported that CD8+ Simpson's diversity was not significantly different in patients versus controls.

A word on this clonotype: Its antigen is currently unknown.

Using genomic DNA as the template, TCR beta VDJ and CDR3 profiling was carried out. TCRdb reprocessed the reads with MiXCR, giving one entry per CDR3 protein. The table records about 200,000 distinct CDR3 sequences, around 32% of them present only once. With 3 bases removed from V and 7 bases from J, the gap between germline ends came to 10 bases. CDR1 LNHDA and CDR2 SQIVND come from the germline V gene (reference sequence). The CDR3 is 13 residues long. The TCR sequence derives from a human donor in good health, serving as a control. Sequencing was carried out using sorted CD4+, CD8+, or CD8+CD57+ T cells (not recorded which) from PBMCs. The chain uses TRBV19 and TRBJ1-3, with D perhaps TRBD1 (5 bases). The CDR3 DNA sequence: TGTGCCAGTAGTATCAGGGTCGGGAACACCATATATTTT. This encodes CASSIRVGNTIYF.